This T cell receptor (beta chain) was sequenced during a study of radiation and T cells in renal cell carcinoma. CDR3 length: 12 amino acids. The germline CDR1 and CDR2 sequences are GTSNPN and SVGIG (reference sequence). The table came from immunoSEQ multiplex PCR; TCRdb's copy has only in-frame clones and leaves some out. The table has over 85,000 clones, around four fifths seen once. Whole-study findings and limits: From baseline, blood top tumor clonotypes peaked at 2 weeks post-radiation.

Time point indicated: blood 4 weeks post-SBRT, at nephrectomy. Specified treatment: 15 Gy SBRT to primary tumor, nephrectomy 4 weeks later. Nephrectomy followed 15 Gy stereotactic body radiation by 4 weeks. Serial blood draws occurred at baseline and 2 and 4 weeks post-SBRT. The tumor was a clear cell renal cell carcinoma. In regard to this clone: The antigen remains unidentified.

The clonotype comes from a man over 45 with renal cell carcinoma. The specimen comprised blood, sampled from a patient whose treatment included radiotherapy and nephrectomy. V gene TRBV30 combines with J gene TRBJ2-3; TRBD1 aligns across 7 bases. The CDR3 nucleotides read TGTGTACAGGGGAGTACGACAGATACGCAGTATTTT. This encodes CVQGSTTDTQYF.